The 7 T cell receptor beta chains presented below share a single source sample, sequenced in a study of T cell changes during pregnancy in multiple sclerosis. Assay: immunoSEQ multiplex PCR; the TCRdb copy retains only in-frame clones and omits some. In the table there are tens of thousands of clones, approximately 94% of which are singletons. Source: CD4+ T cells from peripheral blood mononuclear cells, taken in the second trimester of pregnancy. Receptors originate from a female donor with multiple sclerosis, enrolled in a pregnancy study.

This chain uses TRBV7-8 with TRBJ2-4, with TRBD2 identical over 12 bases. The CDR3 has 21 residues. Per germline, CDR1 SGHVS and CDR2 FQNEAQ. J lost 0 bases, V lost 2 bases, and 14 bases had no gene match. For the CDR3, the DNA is TGTGCCAGCAGCTTATACCCCCAAAGGCTAGCGGGAGGGCTAGCCAAAAACATTCAGTACTTC. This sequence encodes CASSLYPQRLAGGLAKNIQYF.

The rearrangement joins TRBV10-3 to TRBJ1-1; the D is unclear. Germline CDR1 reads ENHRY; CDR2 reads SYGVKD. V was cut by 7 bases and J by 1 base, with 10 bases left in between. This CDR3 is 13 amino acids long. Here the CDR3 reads CAITPAGNTEAFF. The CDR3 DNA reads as TGTGCCATCACCCCGGCAGGGAACACTGAAGCTTTCTTT.

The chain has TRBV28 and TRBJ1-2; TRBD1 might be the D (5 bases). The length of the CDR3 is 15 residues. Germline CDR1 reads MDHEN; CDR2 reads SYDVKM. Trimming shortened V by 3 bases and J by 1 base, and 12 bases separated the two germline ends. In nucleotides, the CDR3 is TGTGCCAGCAGTTTTGATGGCAGGGATAACTATGGCTACACCTTC. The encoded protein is CASSFDGRDNYGYTF.

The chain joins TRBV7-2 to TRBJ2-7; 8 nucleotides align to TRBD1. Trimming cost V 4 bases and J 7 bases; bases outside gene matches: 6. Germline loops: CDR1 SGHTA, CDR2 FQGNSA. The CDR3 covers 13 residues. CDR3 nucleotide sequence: TGTGCCAGCAGCTCACAAAGACAGGGGGAGCAGTACTTC. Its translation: CASSSQRQGEQYF.

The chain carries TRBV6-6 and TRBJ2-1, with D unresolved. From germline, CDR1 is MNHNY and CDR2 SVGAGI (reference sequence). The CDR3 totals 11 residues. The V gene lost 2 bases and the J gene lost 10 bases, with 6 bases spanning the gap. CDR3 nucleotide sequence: TGTGCCAGCAGTTACCGAGGAGAGCAGTTCTTC. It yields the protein CASSYRGEQFF.

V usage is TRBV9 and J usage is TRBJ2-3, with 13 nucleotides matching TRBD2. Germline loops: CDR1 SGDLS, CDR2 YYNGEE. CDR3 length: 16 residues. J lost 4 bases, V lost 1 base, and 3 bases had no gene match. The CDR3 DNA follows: TGTGCCAGCAGCGTATATACTAGCGGGGGGGCAGATACGCAGTATTTT. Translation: CASSVYTSGGADTQYF.

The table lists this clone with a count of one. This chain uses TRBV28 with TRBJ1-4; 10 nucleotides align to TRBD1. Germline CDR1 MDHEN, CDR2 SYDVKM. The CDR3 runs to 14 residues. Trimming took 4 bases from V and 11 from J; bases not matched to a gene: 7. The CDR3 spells CASSSPGQGWKLFF. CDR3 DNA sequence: TGTGCCAGCAGTTCTCCGGGACAGGGGTGGAAACTGTTTTTT.